What follows is one T cell receptor beta chain and its context. This clonotype came up a few times. Its recognized antigen is unknown. No quality values exist for individual bases; no much larger clone is one base distant. This sample was taken from a study of identical twins (dated by TCRdb to 2016 to 2017). As for the study more broadly: TCR alpha and beta repertoires from monozygotic twins, unrelated adults of various ages and cord blood were deep-sequenced to test whether fetal clonotypes persist. To rule out contamination, replicate twin experiments were performed at different times with different library preparation protocols.

Only healthy Caucasian donors were included. Three unrelated non-twin adults were also sequenced: a male aged 18 to 29, a male aged 50 to 60 and a female aged 50 to 60. Using Miltenyi CD45RO+ enrichment and human naive T-cell isolation kits, memory (CD45RO+) and naive T cells were isolated from PBMC. Between the V and J ends, shortened by 7 bases and 4 bases respectively, the junction contains 13 bases. The CDR3 runs 13 residues from the cysteine to the phenylalanine. Of all the DNA, just the CDR3 is kept, 39 bases in frame from base 1. Overall study outcomes, separate from this receptor: Recombination models systematically underestimated out-of-frame TCR alpha sharing in monozygotic twins but agreed with sharing between unrelated individuals. Compared with coincidental sharing between unrelated individuals, out-of-frame TCR alpha sequences shared between twins showed an excess of sequences with low generation probability. Fewer insertions were carried by abundant cord blood beta clonotypes; a weaker similar trend was observed in young adult naive repertoires, while no such trend was observed in memory repertoires. Because the same donors could not be followed over many years, the conclusions relied on cross-sectional statistical analysis. A weaker excess of twin sharing was found in beta out-of-frame sequences because the signal-to-noise ratio was lowered by fewer shared sequences. Zero-insertion analyses could be partly confounded by invariant T cells such as MAIT and iNKT, though diverse VJ usage argued against such confounding for most clonotypes.

Libraries were prepared through 5' RACE. Sequencing was performed on an Illumina HiSeq 2000. A universal primer binding site was introduced by template switching, and a unique molecular identifier was present in the final cDNA, enabling accurate counting of TCR cDNA molecules. Specific primers in the conserved constant-segment region were used to synthesize first-strand cDNA for the TCR alpha and beta chains. To control for contamination, every cDNA library was double barcoded, receiving both a SMART-Mk sample barcode and Illumina barcodes. TruSeq adapter sequences along with Illumina sample barcodes were introduced in two successive PCR steps. TCR alpha and beta cDNA libraries were sequenced on the Illumina HiSeq platform with custom primers. The source study handled its data this way. Unique molecular identifiers were extracted from raw reads with MiGEC, and CDR3 positions were determined with MiXCR. For each individual, recombination models were inferred using an EM algorithm with the repgenHMM and IGoR tools. Shared clonotypes were analyzed with the tcR package in R, and sharing was normalized by the product of cloneset sizes. To study raw recombination free of thymic and clonal selection effects, out-of-frame nonproductive sequences were analyzed. The raw public reads went through TCRdb reprocessing: fastp at Q25, MiXCR clone calling, in-frame beta chains kept. When rows share a CDR3 protein, they turn into one entry using the most common DNA and genes. TCRdb, not the authors, supplied the V and J calls. The sample table records about 390,000 distinct CDR3 sequences; approximately 9.1% of these occur just once. Under 9.5% of the sample comes from the top ten.

This sequence originates from a woman between 45 and 65 years old in good health. Sequences were obtained from naive T cells sorted from blood. The label giving this sample's cell subset or site can be read as: cells isolated with a human naive T-cell isolation kit. The chain employs TRBV12-3 or TRBV12-4 and TRBJ2-5, and perhaps TRBD1 as D gene, on 5 matching bases. The CDR3 protein sequence reads: CASTPSGSETQYF. The DNA is TGTGCCAGCACCCCGTCAGGGTCAGAGACCCAGTACTTC.